This T cell receptor (beta chain) was documented in a study of long-term antiretroviral therapy in people with HIV. Per individual, the PBMC samples numbered at least one pre-ART and at least two post-ART. Every one of the participants with HIV received treatment in the United States. In its sample, this clone was seen once. Its matching antigen is unknown. Version v3.0 of the immunoSEQ assay was performed at survey level. Assay used: immunoSEQ multiplex PCR; TCRdb lists only in-frame clones, some missing. The table lists roughly 25,000 clones, over 80% of them singletons. Study outcomes and limitations: The ART regimens used between about 2003 and 2018 may be less effective than current ones.

CDR3 length: 13 residues. CDR1 is MDHEN, CDR2 SYDVKM, per germline. Trimming removed 5 bases at V and 11 bases at J, with 18 bases between. This TCR derives from a man in his fifties with HIV. This sample comprised unsorted PBMCs, obtained 0.4 years after starting antiretroviral therapy. The V and J genes are TRBV28 and TRBJ1-1, with D possibly matching TRBD1 (5 bases). For the CDR3, the DNA is TGTGCCAGCAGTCCTCAAGGGGTCAGGAAGGCTTTCTTT. It codes for CASSPQGVRKAFF.